In its sample, the clone carrying this TCR beta chain was seen once. The data were obtained in a study of blood T cell repertoires in COVID-19. Germline CDR1 and CDR2: SNHLY and FYNNEI. The CDR3 loop spans 16 amino acids. The V and J ends lost 6 bases and 3 bases, in that order; junction bases with no gene match: 9. Generated by immunoSEQ multiplex PCR, the TCRdb table keeps only in-frame clones and is missing some. The sample has roughly 190,000 clones, roughly 80% seen once. The rearrangement links TRBV2 to TRBJ1-5, with 9 bases fitting TRBD1. The source of this sequence is a man aged 60 to 69 with acute or convalescent COVID-19. The sequenced sample was peripheral blood. DNA for the CDR3: TGTGCCAGCAGGCCGGGACAGGGAGTTTCCAATCAGCCCCAGCATTTT. This gives the protein CASRPGQGVSNQPQHF.